This T cell receptor (beta chain) was documented in a study of blood T cell repertoires in COVID-19. As for the study in general: The United States, Italy and Spain were the sources of the acute and convalescent COVID-19 samples. The cDNA or gDNA used as material had been derived from T cells, B-cell-depleted T cells, or PBMCs.

The CDR3 runs to 17 residues. Per germline, CDR1 MNHEY and CDR2 SVGEGT. V lost 2 bases to trimming and J lost 4 bases, with 21 bases between them. In the authors' workflow: Using reference gene primer amplification, nucleated cell counts were estimated. Method: immunoSEQ multiplex PCR; TCRdb's copy keeps in-frame clones and lacks some. That table furnishes V, J and clone size, whereas the DNA furnished D and trimming. Of some 43,000 clones in the sample, more than 75% were seen once. The chain links TRBV6-2 or TRBV6-3 to TRBJ2-7, with a weak D call TRBD2 (6 bases). This receptor was obtained from a human donor in a cohort sampled during active COVID-19. The sample consisted of peripheral blood. The CDR3 DNA sequence: TGTGCCAGCAGTTACGCGCGGAGGGAAGGGCTTCGGTACGAGCAGTACTTC. Residues: CASSYARREGLRYEQYF.